The 30 T cell receptor beta chains in this list originate from one sample, sequenced in a study of blood T cells in healthy people across ages. The second PCR ran about 6 to 12 cycles with a sample-barcoded 5' primer and J-beta primers. TCRdb reanalysed the 5' RACE reads using MiXCR and keeps one entry per CDR3 protein. This sample has roughly 1.7 million distinct CDR3 sequences, with roughly a third found just once. The sample consisted of blood. The receptor set was obtained from a woman in her twenties or thirties in good health.

The chain employs TRBV29-1 and TRBJ2-6, with D possibly TRBD1 on 5 matching bases. Germline-derived CDR1 and CDR2 are SQVTM and ANQGSEA. There are 16 residues in the CDR3. Trimming pared 4 bases from V and 0 bases from J, leaving 13 bases between. CDR3 sequence: CSVAPDTISGANVLTF. The CDR3, as DNA: TGCAGCGTTGCTCCGGACACAATCTCTGGGGCCAACGTCCTGACTTTC.

This clonotype was counted many times. The chain joins TRBV2 to TRBJ1-2; D is possibly TRBD1 (5 bases). The V gene lost 4 bases and the J gene lost 1 base, with 7 bases spanning the gap. CDR1 is SNHLY and CDR2 is FYNNEI in the germline V gene. This CDR3 is 13 amino acids long. The CDR3 loop reads CASSADSNYGYTF. The CDR3 bases are TGTGCCAGCAGTGCAGACAGTAACTATGGCTACACCTTC.

V and J are TRBV5-6 and TRBJ1-1; D call uncertain. The CDR3 is 16 amino acids. Germline CDR1 and CDR2: SGHDT and YYEEEE. The germline V and J ends were trimmed by 0 bases and 6 bases, with 18 bases remaining between them. The CDR3 nucleotides read TGTGCCAGCAGCTTGGCGGGCGAGGCTTCGGGTTCTGAAGCTTTCTTT. Residues: CASSLAGEASGSEAFF.

The genes are TRBV27 and TRBJ2-7, with D hard to call. V was trimmed by 1 base and J by 0 bases, leaving 10 bases between them. This CDR3 comprises 15 residues. Germline V gene sequence: CDR1 MNHEY, CDR2 SMNVEV (reference sequence). The CDR3 loop is CASSLYPQSSYEQYF. The CDR3 DNA follows: TGTGCCAGCAGTTTATATCCACAAAGCTCCTACGAGCAGTACTTC.

Of note for this clonotype: This may be a read error: a much more frequent sequence differs by one nucleotide. The chain carries TRBV7-9 and TRBJ2-7, with TRBD1 as a possible D gene (7 bases). The germline V gene has CDR1 SEHNR and CDR2 FQNEAQ (reference sequence). The CDR3 is 15 residues long. The CDR3 here is CAGSLVGRGAHEQYF. DNA for the CDR3: TGTGCCGGCAGCTTAGTCGGCAGGGGGGCCCACGAGCAGTACTTC.

The DNA for the CDR3 is TGTGCCAGCAGCTGGGGAGTCGCTTCATCTACAGATACGCAGTATTTT. Translating gives CASSWGVASSTDTQYF. V usage is TRBV13 and J usage is TRBJ2-3; tentative D call: TRBD2 (5 bases). Germline-derived CDR1 and CDR2 are PRHDT and FYEKMQ (reference sequence). V lost 4 bases and J 3 bases, leaving 17 bases between the germline ends. The CDR3 is made up of 16 amino acids.

This chain links TRBV21-1 with TRBJ2-5; TRBD1 reflects the table's D call only, with no check against the DNA. TRBV21-1 is deemed a pseudogene. The CDR3 runs to 17 residues. This CDR3 reads CASSKESVRPCEETQYF. The DNA of the CDR3 is TGTGCCAGCAGCAAAGAAAGCGTCCGGCCCTGTGAGGAGACCCAGTACTTC.

Note on this clonotype: The junction shows a germline mismatch at one end, possibly a read error. The gene calls are TRBV28 and TRBJ2-7; D is perhaps TRBD1 (6 bases). The CDR3 spans 14 residues. In germline, CDR1 is MDHEN, CDR2 SYDVKM. For the CDR3, the DNA is TGTGCCAGCAGTTTAGAAAGGACAGCCTACGAGCGGTACTTC. It translates to CASSLERTAYERYF. Supplemented by reference TRBV28 and TRBJ2-7, the full variable domain reads DVKVTQSSRYLVKRTGEKVFLECVQDMDHENMFWYRQDPGLGLRLIYFSYDVKMKEKGDIPEGYSVSREKKERFSLILESASTNQTSMYLCASSLERTAYERYFGPGTRLTVT.

Of note for this clonotype: One end of the junction is discordant with germline, which a read error may explain. The chain recombines TRBV12-3 or TRBV12-4 with TRBJ2-5; D assignment may be TRBD1 or TRBD2 (6 bases each). CDR3 length: 14 amino acids. For the CDR3, the DNA is TGTGCCGGCAGTCCCCATTTGGGGGGCGAGACCCAGTACTTC. It yields the protein CAGSPHLGGETQYF.

As for this clonotype: One end of the junction is discordant with germline, which a read error may explain. The gene calls are TRBV4-1 and TRBJ2-3; D is undetermined. The germline gives CDR1 MGHRA, CDR2 YSYEKL. The CDR3 runs to 15 residues. This chain's CDR3 is CASSQEGDHTDTRYF. The CDR3, as DNA: TGCGCCAGCAGCCAAGAGGGCGACCACACAGATACGCGGTATTTT.

J is TRBJ2-7 and V is TRBV27, with D possibly being TRBD1 (6 bases). Germline V CDR1 and CDR2: MNHEY, SMNVEV (reference sequence). This CDR3 comprises 13 residues. The V gene lost 6 bases and the J gene lost 5 bases, with 14 bases spanning the gap. The CDR3 DNA reads as TGTGCCAGCAGCCGAAAGGGGGTTCACGAGCAGTACTTC. Translation: CASSRKGVHEQYF.

In its sample, this clonotype was seen a few times. The CDR3 reads CASSLNLGFYEQYF. CDR3 in DNA: TGTGCCAGCAGCTTAAATCTGGGCTTTTACGAGCAGTACTTC. The chain links TRBV7-2 to TRBJ2-7; D is unclear. Germline assignment: CDR1 SGHTA and CDR2 FQGNSA. V shed 2 bases and J shed 4 bases, with 12 bases lying between them. The CDR3 is 14 amino acids. The whole variable domain, filled in from reference TRBV7-2 and TRBJ2-7, reads GAGVSQSPSNKVTEKGKDVELRCDPISGHTALYWYRQSLGQGLEFLIYFQGNSAPDKSGLPSDRFSAERTGGSVSTLTIQRTQQEDSAVYLCASSLNLGFYEQYFGPGTRLTVT.

The rearrangement joins TRBV20-1 to TRBJ2-7; D might be TRBD2 (7 bases). The germline V gene encodes CDR1 DFQATT and CDR2 SNEGSKA (reference sequence). The germline V and J ends were trimmed by 6 bases and 0 bases, with 15 bases remaining between them. CDR3 size: 14 residues. The chain's CDR3 is CSAGGRGNSYEQYF. Written as DNA, the CDR3 is TGCAGTGCCGGGGGGCGGGGGAACTCCTACGAGCAGTACTTC.

The table lists this clonotype with a few counts. The J gene is TRBJ2-7, the V gene TRBV27, with 10 nucleotides matching TRBD1. Losses at the gene ends were 2 bases for V and 5 bases for J; bases not matched to a gene: 6. Germline CDR1 is MNHEY and CDR2 is SMNVEV (reference sequence). The length of the CDR3 is 15 residues. The CDR3 loop is CASSLSPGQGNEQYF. CDR3 in DNA: TGTGCCAGCAGTTTAAGCCCGGGACAGGGGAACGAGCAGTACTTC.

Many counts were recorded for this clonotype. This chain links TRBV20-1 with TRBJ2-3; 11 bases fit TRBD2. The CDR3 length is 17 residues. J gave up 2 bases and V 0 bases, and 7 bases lay outside the gene matches. Per germline, CDR1 DFQATT and CDR2 SNEGSKA (reference sequence). The CDR3 sequence: CSARDAGTSGVTDTQYF. The CDR3, as DNA: TGCAGTGCTAGAGATGCGGGGACTAGCGGTGTCACAGATACGCAGTATTTT.

Only a few counts were recorded for this clonotype. This chain links TRBV6-2 or TRBV6-3 with TRBJ2-1; 12 positions match TRBD2. From germline, CDR1 is MNHEY and CDR2 SVGEGT. The J segment lost 3 bases and the V segment lost 5 bases, leaving 8 bases of the junction unmatched. The CDR3 has 17 residues. The CDR3 loop is CASSRTGTSGYYNEQFF. The CDR3 DNA follows: TGTGCCAGCAGTCGGACCGGGACTAGCGGGTACTACAATGAGCAGTTCTTC.

This clonotype was counted a few times. The V and J genes are TRBV29-1 and TRBJ1-4, with a weak D call TRBD1 (6 bases). The CDR3 loop spans 14 amino acids. Trimming left V 6 bases short and J 7 bases short, with 18 bases between. Germline loops: CDR1 SQVTM, CDR2 ANQGSEA. The CDR3 is CSVHLSRGGEKLFF. The CDR3 DNA sequence: TGCAGCGTCCATCTTAGCAGGGGCGGTGAAAAACTGTTTTTT.

V gene TRBV27 combines with J gene TRBJ2-4; 11 nucleotides match TRBD2. In germline, CDR1 is MNHEY, CDR2 SMNVEV (reference sequence). J gave up 6 bases and V 3 bases, and 7 bases lay outside the gene matches. The CDR3 is made up of 16 amino acids. In DNA form, the CDR3 reads TGTGCCAGCAGTTTTACTAGCGGGAGTTTGGGAAACATTCAGTACTTC. Encoded protein: CASSFTSGSLGNIQYF.

This clonotype was picked up a small number of times. The J gene is TRBJ2-1, the V gene TRBV20-1; no clear D. Looked up from germline, CDR1 is DFQATT and CDR2 is SNEGSKA (reference sequence). The CDR3 length is 11 residues. The CDR3 loop reads CSPVAWNEQFF. As DNA, the CDR3 is TGCAGCCCAGTCGCGTGGAATGAGCAGTTCTTC.

This sequence joins TRBV7-9 and TRBJ2-1; TRBD2 might be the D (5 bases). Trimming stripped 1 base from V and 10 bases from J, with 8 bases between. CDR3 length: 12 amino acids. In germline, CDR1 is SEHNR, CDR2 FQNEAQ (reference sequence). The CDR3 region has the DNA TGTGCCAGCAGCTTAGTTGAGGGAGAGCAGTTCTTC. The encoded protein is CASSLVEGEQFF.

This clonotype was seen only a few times. The V and J genes are TRBV20-1 and TRBJ2-4; 12 bases line up with TRBD2. The closer fit of TRBJ2-7 to the DNA end suggests the J call may be wrong. Germline CDR1 reads DFQATT; CDR2 reads SNEGSKA (reference sequence). The CDR3 has 14 residues. This CDR3 reads CSAGLTSGSPEQYF. The CDR3 DNA is TGCAGTGCTGGCCTGACTAGCGGGAGCCCCGAGCAGTACTTC.

The CDR3 DNA sequence: TGTGCCAGCAGCCCCCTTGACAGGGAGATTGGCTACACCTTC. It encodes CASSPLDREIGYTF. The J gene is TRBJ1-2, the V gene TRBV7-6; 7 nucleotides line up with TRBD1. The CDR3 length is 14 residues. J was trimmed by 7 bases and V by 5 bases; bases with no gene match: 10. Germline V gives CDR1 SGHVS, CDR2 FNYEAQ. The whole variable domain, remainder taken from reference TRBV7-6 and TRBJ1-2, is GAGVSQSPRYKVTKRGQDVALRCDPISGHVSLYWYRQALGQGPEFLTYFNYEAQQDKSGLPNDRFSAERPEGSISTLTIQRTEQRDSAMYRCASSPLDREIGYTFGSGTRLTVV.

This clonotype has a handful of counts. This chain uses TRBV6-1 with TRBJ2-7; 7 bases fit TRBD1. The CDR3 contains 15 residues. The V and J ends lost 5 bases and 5 bases, in that order; junction bases with no gene match: 12. Germline V gene sequence: CDR1 MNHNS, CDR2 SASEGT. The CDR3 nucleotides read TGTGCCAGCAGTATTCGGCTTTCAGGGGGAGACGAGCAGTACTTC. Its protein product is CASSIRLSGGDEQYF.

V gene TRBV9 combines with J gene TRBJ2-1; TRBD2 matches at 12 bases. J was trimmed by 4 bases and V by 0 bases; bases with no gene match: 2. This CDR3 has 16 amino acids. The germline CDR1 and CDR2 sequences are SGDLS and YYNGEE. This CDR3 is CASSVDLAGGYNEQFF. In nucleotides, the CDR3 is TGTGCCAGCAGCGTAGACCTAGCGGGAGGGTACAATGAGCAGTTCTTC.

The chain joins TRBV5-1 to TRBJ2-2; D is possibly TRBD2 (6 bases). V lost 0 bases to trimming and J lost 0 bases, with 12 bases between them. The length of the CDR3 is 17 residues. Germline loops: CDR1 SGHRS, CDR2 YFSETQ. The DNA of the CDR3 is TGCGCCAGCAGCTTGGCCACGAGACTAGCGAACACCGGGGAGCTGTTTTTT. Its translation is CASSLATRLANTGELFF.

The V and J genes are TRBV20-1 and TRBJ2-3; 10 bases map to TRBD2. Germline CDR1 and CDR2: DFQATT and SNEGSKA (reference sequence). Losses at the gene ends were 2 bases for V and 1 base for J; bases not matched to a gene: 6. This CDR3 comprises 16 residues. CDR3 bases: TGCAGTGCTAGAATCTCTAGCGGGGGCCGCACAGATACGCAGTATTTT. Its protein is CSARISSGGRTDTQYF.

This clonotype was counted between two and nine times. The CDR3 protein is CASSLAGSGGPTDTQYF. As DNA, the CDR3 is TGTGCCAGCAGCTTAGCGGGATCGGGGGGGCCCACAGATACGCAGTATTTT. This rearrangement joins TRBV7-8 to TRBJ2-3, with 8 bases lining up with TRBD2. This CDR3 region has 17 residues. Unmatched junction bases numbered 7, after V lost 0 bases and J lost 2 bases. Germline V gene sequence: CDR1 SGHVS, CDR2 FQNEAQ.

The chain combines TRBV6-6 with TRBJ1-1; D is unresolved. This CDR3 is built from 16 residues. Germline CDR1 MNHNY, CDR2 SVGAGI (reference sequence). V was trimmed by 2 bases and J by 4 bases, leaving 17 bases between them. CDR3 in DNA: TGTGCCAGCAGTTACATTGGAATAGAAGAAGGCACTGAAGCTTTCTTT. It is translated as CASSYIGIEEGTEAFF.

In regard to this clonotype: One end of the junction is discordant with germline, which a read error may explain. This sequence joins TRBV5-6 and TRBJ2-1; TRBD1 agrees at 12 bases. Germline loops: CDR1 SGHDT, CDR2 YYEEEE. The CDR3 totals 15 residues. The CDR3 sequence: CVSIRTGQGAHEQFF. For the CDR3, the DNA is TGTGTCAGCATCAGAACGGGACAGGGGGCTCATGAGCAGTTCTTC.

This clonotype was counted ten times or more. Its ends do not fully match the called genes, so a read error is possible. The V gene is TRBV4-2, the J gene TRBJ2-1; TRBD2 aligns across 11 bases. CDR3 length: 15 amino acids. CDR1 LGHNA and CDR2 YNFKEQ come from the germline V gene. The CDR3 reads CASSQTSGRGDEQFF. CDR3 coding DNA: TGCGCCAGCAGCCAAACTAGCGGGAGAGGGGATGAGCAGTTCTTC.